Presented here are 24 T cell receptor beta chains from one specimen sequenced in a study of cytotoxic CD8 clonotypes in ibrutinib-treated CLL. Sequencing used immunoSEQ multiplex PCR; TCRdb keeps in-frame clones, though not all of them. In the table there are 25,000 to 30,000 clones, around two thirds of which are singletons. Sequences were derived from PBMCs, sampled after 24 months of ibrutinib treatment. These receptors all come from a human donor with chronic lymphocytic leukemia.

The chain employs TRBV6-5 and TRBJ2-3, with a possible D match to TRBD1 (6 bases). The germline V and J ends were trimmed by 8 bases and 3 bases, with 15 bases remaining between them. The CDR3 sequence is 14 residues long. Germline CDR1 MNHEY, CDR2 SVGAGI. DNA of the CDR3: TGTGCCAGCGGACCAGGGGTTGTAACAGATACGCAGTATTTT. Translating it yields CASGPGVVTDTQYF.

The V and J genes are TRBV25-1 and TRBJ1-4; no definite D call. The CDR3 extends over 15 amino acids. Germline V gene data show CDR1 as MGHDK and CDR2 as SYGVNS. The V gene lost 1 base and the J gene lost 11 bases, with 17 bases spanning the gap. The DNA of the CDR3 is TGTGCCAGCAGTGAATCGGGCAGCCAAACGTGGAAACTGTTTTTT. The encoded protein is CASSESGSQTWKLFF.

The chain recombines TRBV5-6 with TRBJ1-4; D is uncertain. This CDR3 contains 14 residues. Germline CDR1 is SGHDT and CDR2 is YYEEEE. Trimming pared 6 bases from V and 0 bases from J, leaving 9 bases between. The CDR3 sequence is CASKFYSTNEKLFF. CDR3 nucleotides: TGTGCCAGCAAGTTTTACTCAACTAATGAAAAACTGTTTTTT.

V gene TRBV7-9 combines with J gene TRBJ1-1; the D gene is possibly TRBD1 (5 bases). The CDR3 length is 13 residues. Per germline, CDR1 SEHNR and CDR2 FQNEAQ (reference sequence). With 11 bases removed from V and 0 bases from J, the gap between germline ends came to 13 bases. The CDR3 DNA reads TGTGCCTCCACGGGGGGGATGAACACTGAAGCTTTCTTT. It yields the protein CASTGGMNTEAFF.

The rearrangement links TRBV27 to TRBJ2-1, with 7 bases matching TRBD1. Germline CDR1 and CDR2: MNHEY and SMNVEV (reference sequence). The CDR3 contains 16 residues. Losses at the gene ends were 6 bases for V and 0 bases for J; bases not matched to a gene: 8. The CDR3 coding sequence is TGTGCCAGCAGAAAGCCGGGACAGAGCTCCTACAATGAGCAGTTCTTC. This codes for CASRKPGQSSYNEQFF.

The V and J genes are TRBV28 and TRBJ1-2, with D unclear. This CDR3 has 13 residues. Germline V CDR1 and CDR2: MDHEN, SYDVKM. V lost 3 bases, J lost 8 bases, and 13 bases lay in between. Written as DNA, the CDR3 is TGTGCCAGCAGTTTGTTTCAGGCTAACGGCTACACCTTC. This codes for CASSLFQANGYTF.

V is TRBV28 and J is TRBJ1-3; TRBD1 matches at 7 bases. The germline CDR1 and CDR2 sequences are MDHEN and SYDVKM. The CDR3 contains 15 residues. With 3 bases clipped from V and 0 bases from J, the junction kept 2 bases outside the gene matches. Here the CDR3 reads CASSFRGPSGNTIYF. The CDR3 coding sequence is TGTGCCAGCAGTTTTAGGGGGCCCTCTGGAAACACCATATATTTT.

The CDR3 region is CASSFTGTGYGTGSYEQYF. The CDR3 nucleotides are TGTGCCAGCAGCTTTACCGGGACAGGGTACGGGACCGGGTCCTACGAGCAGTACTTC. The chain links TRBV7-2 to TRBJ2-7, with 9 nucleotides matching TRBD1. This CDR3 comprises 19 residues. Germline assignment: CDR1 SGHTA and CDR2 FQGNSA. V was pared by 3 bases and J by 1 base, with 16 bases of the junction left unmatched.

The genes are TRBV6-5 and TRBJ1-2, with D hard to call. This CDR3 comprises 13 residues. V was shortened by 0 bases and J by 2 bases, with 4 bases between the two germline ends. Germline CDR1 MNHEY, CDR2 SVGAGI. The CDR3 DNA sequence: TGTGCCAGCAGTTACTCGGACAACTATGGCTACACCTTC. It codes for CASSYSDNYGYTF.

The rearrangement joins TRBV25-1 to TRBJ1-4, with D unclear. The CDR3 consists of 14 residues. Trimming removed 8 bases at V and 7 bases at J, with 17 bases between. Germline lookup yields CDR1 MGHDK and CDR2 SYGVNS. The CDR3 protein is CASSDPGPGEKLFF. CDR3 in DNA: TGTGCCAGCTCAGACCCGGGCCCGGGTGAAAAACTGTTTTTT.

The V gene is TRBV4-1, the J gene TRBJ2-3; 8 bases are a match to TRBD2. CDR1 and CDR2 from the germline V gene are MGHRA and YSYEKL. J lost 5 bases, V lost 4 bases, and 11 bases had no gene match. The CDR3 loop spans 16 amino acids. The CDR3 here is CASSRGSGELGDTQYF. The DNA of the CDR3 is TGCGCCAGCAGCCGCGGTAGCGGGGAACTGGGAGATACGCAGTATTTT.

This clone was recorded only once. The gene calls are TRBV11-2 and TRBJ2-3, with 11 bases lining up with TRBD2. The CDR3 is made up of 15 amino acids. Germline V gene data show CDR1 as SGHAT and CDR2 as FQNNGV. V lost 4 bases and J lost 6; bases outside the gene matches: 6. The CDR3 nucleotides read TGTGCCAGCAGCTATAGCGGGGGGGCCGTGGATACGCAGTATTTT. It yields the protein CASSYSGGAVDTQYF.

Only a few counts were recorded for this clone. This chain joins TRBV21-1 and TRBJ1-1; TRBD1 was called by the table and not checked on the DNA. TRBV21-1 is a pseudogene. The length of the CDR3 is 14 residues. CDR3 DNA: TGTGCCAGCAGCAAGAGGCAGGGGAACACTGAAGCTTTCTTT. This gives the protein CASSKRQGNTEAFF.

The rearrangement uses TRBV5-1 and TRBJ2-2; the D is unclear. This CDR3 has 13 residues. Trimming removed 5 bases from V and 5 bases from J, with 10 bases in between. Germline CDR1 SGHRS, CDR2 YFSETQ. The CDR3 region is CASRTGSTGELFF. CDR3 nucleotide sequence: TGCGCCAGCAGAACCGGTTCAACCGGGGAGCTGTTTTTT.

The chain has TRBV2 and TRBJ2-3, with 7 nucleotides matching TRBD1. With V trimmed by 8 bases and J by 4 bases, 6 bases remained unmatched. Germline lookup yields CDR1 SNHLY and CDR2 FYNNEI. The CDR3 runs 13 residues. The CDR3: CASEGGRSDTQYF. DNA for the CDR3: TGTGCCAGCGAAGGGGGCCGGTCAGATACGCAGTATTTT.

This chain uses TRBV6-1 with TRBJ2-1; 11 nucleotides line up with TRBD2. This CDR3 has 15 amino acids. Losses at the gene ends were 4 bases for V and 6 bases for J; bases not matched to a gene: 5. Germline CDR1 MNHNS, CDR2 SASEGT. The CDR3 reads CASSVAGGPPNEQFF. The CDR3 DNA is TGTGCCAGCAGTGTAGCGGGGGGGCCGCCCAATGAGCAGTTCTTC.

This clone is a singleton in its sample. This chain's CDR3 is CATSRDLGESYGYTF. In DNA, the CDR3 is TGTGCCACCAGCCGTGACTTGGGCGAGTCCTATGGCTACACCTTC. The rearrangement uses TRBV15 and TRBJ1-2; no clear D. V lost 5 bases to trimming and J lost 4 bases, with 17 bases between them. The germline V gene has CDR1 LNHNV and CDR2 YYDKDF (reference sequence). The CDR3 loop spans 15 amino acids.

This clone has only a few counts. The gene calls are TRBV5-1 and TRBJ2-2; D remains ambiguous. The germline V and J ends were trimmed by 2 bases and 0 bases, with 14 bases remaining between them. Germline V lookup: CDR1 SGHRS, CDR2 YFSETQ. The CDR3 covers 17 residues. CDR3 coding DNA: TGCGCCAGCAGCTTAGCCCTCACAGCCTCGAACACCGGGGAGCTGTTTTTT. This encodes CASSLALTASNTGELFF.

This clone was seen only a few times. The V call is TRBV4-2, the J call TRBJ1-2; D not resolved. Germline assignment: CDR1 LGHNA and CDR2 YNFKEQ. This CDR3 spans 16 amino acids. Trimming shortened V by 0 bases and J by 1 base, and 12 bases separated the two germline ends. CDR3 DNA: TGTGCCAGCAGCCAAGATCGGGGAGGGAATAACTATGGCTACACCTTC. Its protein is CASSQDRGGNNYGYTF.

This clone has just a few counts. The CDR3 DNA sequence: TGTGCCAGCAGTCCACTACAGGGGGGGGCCTACGAGCAGTACTTC. This translates into CASSPLQGGAYEQYF. The chain carries TRBV28 and TRBJ2-7, with D possibly TRBD1 on 8 matching bases. V lost 5 bases, J lost 2 bases, and 16 bases lay in between. CDR3 size: 15 residues. CDR1 is MDHEN and CDR2 is SYDVKM in the germline V gene. The full variable domain, its missing parts supplied by reference TRBV28 and TRBJ2-7, is DVKVTQSSRYLVKRTGEKVFLECVQDMDHENMFWYRQDPGLGLRLIYFSYDVKMKEKGDIPEGYSVSREKKERFSLILESASTNQTSMYLCASSPLQGGAYEQYFGPGTRLTVT.

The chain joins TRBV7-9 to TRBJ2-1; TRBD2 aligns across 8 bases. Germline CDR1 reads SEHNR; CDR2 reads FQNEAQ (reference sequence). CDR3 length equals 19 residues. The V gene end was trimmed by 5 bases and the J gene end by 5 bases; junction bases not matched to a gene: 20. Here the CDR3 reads CASSPINAGGGTRNNEQFF. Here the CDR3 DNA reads TGTGCCAGCAGCCCGATTAACGCGGGCGGGGGGACCCGGAACAATGAGCAGTTCTTC. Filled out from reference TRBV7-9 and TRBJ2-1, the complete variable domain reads DTGVSQNPRHKITKRGQNVTFRCDPISEHNRLYWYRQTLGQGPEFLTYFQNEAQLEKSRLLSDRFSAERPKGSFSTLEIQRTEQGDSAMYLCASSPINAGGGTRNNEQFFGPGTRLTVL.

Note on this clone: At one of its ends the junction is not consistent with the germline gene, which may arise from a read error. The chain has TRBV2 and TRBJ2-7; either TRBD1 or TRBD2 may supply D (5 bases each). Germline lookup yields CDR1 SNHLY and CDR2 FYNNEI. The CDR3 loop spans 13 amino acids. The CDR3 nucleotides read TGTGCCAGCAGCTCCGGGGCCCAAACTCAAATACTCTTC. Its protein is CASSSGAQTQILF.

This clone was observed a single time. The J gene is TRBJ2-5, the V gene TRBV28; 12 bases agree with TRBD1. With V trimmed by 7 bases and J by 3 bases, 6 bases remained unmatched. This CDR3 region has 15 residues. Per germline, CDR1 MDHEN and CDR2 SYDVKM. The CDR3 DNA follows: TGTGCCAGCACTTCGGGACAGGGGGCCGAAGAGACCCAGTACTTC. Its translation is CASTSGQGAEETQYF.

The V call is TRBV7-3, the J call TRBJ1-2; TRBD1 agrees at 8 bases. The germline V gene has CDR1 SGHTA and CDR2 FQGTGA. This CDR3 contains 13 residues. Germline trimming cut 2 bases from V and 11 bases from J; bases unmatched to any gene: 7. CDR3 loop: CASSLQGTGSYTF. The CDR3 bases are TGTGCCAGCAGCTTACAAGGGACAGGATCATACACCTTC.